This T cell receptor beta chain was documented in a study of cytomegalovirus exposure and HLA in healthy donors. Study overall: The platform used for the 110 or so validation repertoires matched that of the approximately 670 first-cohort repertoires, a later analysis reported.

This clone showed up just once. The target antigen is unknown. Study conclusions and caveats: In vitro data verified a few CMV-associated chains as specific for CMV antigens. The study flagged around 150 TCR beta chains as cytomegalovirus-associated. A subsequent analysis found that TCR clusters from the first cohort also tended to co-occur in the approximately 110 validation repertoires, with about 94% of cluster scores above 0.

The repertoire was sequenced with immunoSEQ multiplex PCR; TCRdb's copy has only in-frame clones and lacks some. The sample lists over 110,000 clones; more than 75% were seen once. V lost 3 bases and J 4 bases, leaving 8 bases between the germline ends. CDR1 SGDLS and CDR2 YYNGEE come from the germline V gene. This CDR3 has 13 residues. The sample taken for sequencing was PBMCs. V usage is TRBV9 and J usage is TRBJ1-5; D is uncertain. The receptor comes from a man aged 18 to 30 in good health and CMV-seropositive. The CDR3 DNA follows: TGTGCCAGCAGCGCCTCACTTAATCAGCCCCAGCATTTT. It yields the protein CASSASLNQPQHF.